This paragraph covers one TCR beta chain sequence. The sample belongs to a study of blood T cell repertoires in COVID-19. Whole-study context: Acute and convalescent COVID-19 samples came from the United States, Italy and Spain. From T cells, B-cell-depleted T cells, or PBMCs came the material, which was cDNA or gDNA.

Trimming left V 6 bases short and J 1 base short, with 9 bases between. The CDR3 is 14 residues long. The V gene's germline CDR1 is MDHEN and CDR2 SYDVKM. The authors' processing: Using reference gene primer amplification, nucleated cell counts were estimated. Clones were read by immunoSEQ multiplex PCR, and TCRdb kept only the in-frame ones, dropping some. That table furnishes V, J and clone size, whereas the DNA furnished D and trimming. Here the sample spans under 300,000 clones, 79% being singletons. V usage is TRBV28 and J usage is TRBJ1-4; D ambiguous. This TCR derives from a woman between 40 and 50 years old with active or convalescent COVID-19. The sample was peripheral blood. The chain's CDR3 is CASRSVGTNEKLFF. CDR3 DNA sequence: TGTGCCAGCAGGTCGGTTGGAACTAATGAAAAACTGTTTTTT.